Reported below is one T cell receptor (beta chain). The sample holds many counts of this clonotype. The target of this receptor is not known. Qualities for individual bases were not recorded, and no much larger clone is one base off. Patients chosen for sequencing had shown expansion of CD8+CD57+ cells by flow cytometry. CD8+CD57+ effector memory cells were additionally sequenced from 2 of the 12 patients who had enough cells. Every patient had severe acquired aplastic anemia, diagnosed using the International Study of Aplastic Anemia and Agranulocytosis and Camitta criteria. At the time blood was sampled, none of the patients had received any therapy. CD8+CD57+ cells were bead-enriched, yielding a mean of 1.6 ug of DNA. In the study, sorted CD4+ and CD8+ blood T cells from patients with severe aplastic anemia and from healthy subjects underwent deep sequencing of TCR repertoires. In the USA, patient enrollment took place under clinicaltrials.gov protocols 00001620, 01623167, 00001397, 00071045, 00081523 and 00961064. Ficoll-Paque density gradient centrifugation was used to isolate peripheral blood mononuclear cells.

The data are from a study of CD8+CD57+ T cells in acquired aplastic anemia (dated by TCRdb to 2017 to 2018). Study-wide context: CD8+CD57+ expansion was defined as a frequency above the mean frequency observed in healthy subjects.

TCR beta VDJ combination and CDR3 sequence profiling used genomic DNA as the template. An Illumina HiSeq 2000 was used for TCR repertoire sequencing. Processing in the source paper ran as follows. TRBV/TRBJ rearrangement plots, CDR3 size and DJ length profiles, and Simpson's diversity index were used to evaluate the repertoires. The immunodominant clone was defined as the most abundant DNA sequence in deep sequencing data. CDR3 amino acid sequences were checked for sharing across subjects and were also compared against the VDJdb database and published repertoires. TCRdb redid the processing of the public reads, applying fastp at Q25 and MiXCR, and retained in-frame beta chains. A single entry per CDR3 protein holds the most common genes and DNA from its merged rows. The V and J calls come from TCRdb's annotation, not from the publication. The sample table records around 21,000 distinct CDR3 sequences; 30% to 40% of these occur just once. Around 87% of the sample is held by the ten biggest clonotypes.

Study-wide conclusions, independent of this receptor: Between patients and healthy controls, no significant difference in CD8+ Simpson's diversity was found (P=0.060). Around 27 CD8+ CDR3 sequences were shared between patients and controls but appeared highly expressed in patients and within their immunodominant clones. In patients, decreased diversity was observed in CD8+CD57+ cells compared with total CD4+ and CD8+ cell pools.

Input material: CD8+CD57+ T cells sorted from PBMCs. Taken with the paper, the label for cell subset or site translates to: bead-enriched CD8+CD57+ effector memory T cells from SAA patients. This receptor was identified in a human donor with aplastic anemia.

CDR3 sequence: CSARVLAGNEQFF. The nucleotides are TGCAGTGCTAGAGTACTAGCGGGGAATGAGCAGTTCTTC. The sequence is built from TRBV20-1 and TRBJ2-1; the junction holds 10 bases that match TRBD2. Spanning cysteine to phenylalanine, the CDR3 consists of 13 amino acids. The kept DNA is CDR3 alone, 39 bases in frame from the first base. Via the germline V gene (reference sequence), CDR1 is DFQATT and CDR2 SNEGSKA. Clipping removes 1 base from V and 7 bases from J, with 1 as the unmatched junction base count.